The rows below give T cell receptor beta chains drawn from one sample of a study of blood T cell repertoires in COVID-19. Profiled with immunoSEQ multiplex PCR; TCRdb holds only in-frame clones, not every one. The table shows more than 200,000 clones, with 70% to 90% occurring only once. The specimen sequenced was peripheral blood. These receptor sequences come from a woman aged 25-40 years with COVID-19, enrolled during active disease. The conserved cysteine and the conserved F or W are not part of the CDR3 here.

V gene: TRBV11-3
CDR3 length: 13
CDR3 protein: ASSTQGGEGGGYT

V gene: TRBV7-9
CDR3 length: 13
CDR3 protein: ASSFDSRLNTEAF

V gene: TRBV19
CDR3 length: 12
CDR3 protein: ASSIYIRDQPQH

V gene: TRBV28
CDR3 length: 15
CDR3 protein: ASSSMTGGRGLDEQY

V gene: TRBV19
CDR3 length: 13
CDR3 protein: ASSNTDGANYGYT

V gene: TRBV6-5
CDR3 length: 13
CDR3 protein: ASSARGGGQETQY

V gene: TRBV4-3
CDR3 length: 17
CDR3 protein: ASSQEGPSSETPTDTQY

V gene: TRBV5-1
CDR3 length: 13
CDR3 protein: ASSLGGEGNQPQH

V gene: TRBV5-6
CDR3 length: 14
CDR3 protein: ASGGDRERNTGELF

V gene: TRBV25-1
CDR3 length: 12
CDR3 protein: ASSESREVGGYT

V gene: TRBV3-1/TRBV3-2
CDR3 length: 13
CDR3 protein: ASSQTGSGSGELF

V gene: TRBV3-1/TRBV3-2
CDR3 length: 13
CDR3 protein: ASSQEWAPNTEAF

V gene: TRBV6-2/TRBV6-3
CDR3 length: 11
CDR3 protein: ASSRTGHQPQH

V gene: TRBV28
CDR3 length: 14
CDR3 protein: ASSFGFGAGRYGYT

V gene: TRBV19
CDR3 length: 11
CDR3 protein: ASSEQGGQPQH

V gene: TRBV3-1/TRBV3-2
CDR3 length: 12
CDR3 protein: ASSRAGGAYEQY

V gene: TRBV5-1
CDR3 length: 13
CDR3 protein: ASTPGGQTNTEAF

V gene: TRBV4-1
CDR3 length: 14
CDR3 protein: ASSQDNAGNNYGYT

V gene: TRBV18
CDR3 length: 16
CDR3 protein: ASSPARVRGPQNTEAF

V gene: TRBV7-9
CDR3 length: 9
CDR3 protein: ASRAKETQY

V gene: TRBV5-4
CDR3 length: 17
CDR3 protein: ASSLELAGGYYSTDTQY

V gene: TRBV7-9
CDR3 length: 16
CDR3 protein: ASSLDLALDRGNQPQH

V gene: TRBV4-3
CDR3 length: 15
CDR3 protein: ASSQDPSGANTGELF

V gene: TRBV6-2/TRBV6-3
CDR3 length: 11
CDR3 protein: ASSDGGTYEQY

V gene: TRBV5-4
CDR3 length: 14
CDR3 protein: ASSFTTISGANVLT

V gene: TRBV7-9
CDR3 length: 12
CDR3 protein: ASSLRDRENEQY

V gene: TRBV4-1
CDR3 length: 13
CDR3 protein: ASSQVGGANEKLF

V gene: TRBV30
CDR3 length: 10
CDR3 protein: AWSVHEEKLF

V gene: TRBV10-3
CDR3 length: 11
CDR3 protein: AITEAANYGYT

V gene: TRBV11-3
CDR3 length: 11
CDR3 protein: ASSPGQIYGYT

V gene: TRBV4-3
CDR3 length: 15
CDR3 protein: ASSQAGFQGGAREQF

V gene: TRBV6-1
CDR3 length: 13
CDR3 protein: ASREAGTPRPGYT

V gene: TRBV7-2
CDR3 length: 12
CDR3 protein: ASSLVVTQYGYT

V gene: TRBV19
CDR3 length: 13
CDR3 protein: ASTMGGQGNEKLF

V gene: TRBV9
CDR3 length: 12
CDR3 protein: ASSDRGRTDTQY

V gene: TRBV2
CDR3 length: 11
CDR3 protein: ASMLGQRVEAF

V gene: TRBV10-3
CDR3 length: 15
CDR3 protein: AIRKTLQGDRRDTQY

V gene: TRBV28
CDR3 length: 13
CDR3 protein: ASSTPQGVYQPQH

V gene: TRBV12-3/TRBV12-4
CDR3 length: 11
CDR3 protein: ASSSREDGEAF

V gene: TRBV19
CDR3 length: 12
CDR3 protein: ASSIAEGADDYT

V gene: TRBV5-4
CDR3 length: 11
CDR3 protein: ASSLLGTDGYT

V gene: TRBV5-6
CDR3 length: 13
CDR3 protein: ASSPGGSPIPEQY

V gene: TRBV19
CDR3 length: 13
CDR3 protein: ASSIRGQGNYGYT

V gene: TRBV29-1
CDR3 length: 11
CDR3 protein: SVDRGGTGEQY

V gene: TRBV28
CDR3 length: 16
CDR3 protein: ASSLGFRGRVSDYGYT

V gene: TRBV24-1
CDR3 length: 12
CDR3 protein: ATSDWTGGETQY

V gene: TRBV4-1
CDR3 length: 15
CDR3 protein: ASSPIGASGGLDEQF

V gene: TRBV7-9
CDR3 length: 11
CDR3 protein: ASSLQGSHEQY

V gene: TRBV28
CDR3 length: 11
CDR3 protein: ASSLSENTEAF

V gene: TRBV19
CDR3 length: 12
CDR3 protein: ASSIAGTNEKLF

V gene: TRBV19
CDR3 length: 22
CDR3 protein: ASSPRTTPGLAGGLYSGANVLT

V gene: TRBV10-1
CDR3 length: 15
CDR3 protein: ASSESGGQGTNYGYT

V gene: TRBV4-3
CDR3 length: 12
CDR3 protein: ASSQDLGVTEAF

V gene: TRBV5-1
CDR3 length: 12
CDR3 protein: ASSAGQGAYEQY